The rows below give T cell receptor beta chains drawn from one sample of a study of PD-1 blockade in classical Hodgkin lymphoma. The assay was immunoSEQ multiplex PCR, and TCRdb's table has in-frame clones only and misses some. The repertoire holds 80,000 to 100,000 clones, with roughly 79% as singletons. The specimen was peripheral blood mononuclear cells (PBMCs), collected before the second cycle of nivolumab. Receptors originate from a human donor with classical Hodgkin lymphoma. Each CDR3 is given with its conserved first and last residue. The D gene is left open where the match is weak. The size entry is marked missing in some rows and otherwise reads once, few, many or a size class.

D	V	J	size	DNA	CDR3
-	TRBV28	TRBJ2-7	-	TGTGCCAGCAGTTTTGTTTGGGACGGCACCTACGAGCAGTACTTC	CASSFVWDGTYEQYF
TRBD2	TRBV7-9	TRBJ2-7	-	TGTGCCAGCAGCTTAGCCCCCGGGACTAGAAAGTCAGAGCAGTACTTC	CASSLAPGTRKSEQYF
-	TRBV4-2	TRBJ2-4	-	TGTGCCAGCAGTTCCAGGCAAGGGGACATTCAGTACTTC	CASSSRQGDIQYF
TRBD2	TRBV10-3	TRBJ2-3	-	TGTGCCATTAGGACTAGCGGAAGAGATACGCAGTATTTT	CAIRTSGRDTQYF
-	TRBV19	TRBJ2-2	-	TGTGCCAGTAGTCCTCCAGGGGTTCGGGACACCGGGGAGCTGTTTTTT	CASSPPGVRDTGELFF
TRBD2	TRBV6-6	TRBJ2-2	once	TGTGCCAGCAGTCCCCAGCGGGGGAACACCGGGGAGCTGTTTTTT	CASSPQRGNTGELFF
-	TRBV7-5	TRBJ2-7	-	TGTGTCAGAAGCTTTGTCCGGGGGAGCTACGAGCAGTACTTC	CVRSFVRGSYEQYF
TRBD1	TRBV27	TRBJ2-6	-	TGTGCCAGCAGTTTATACGGACAGGGCTCTGGGGCCAACGTCCTGACTTTC	CASSLYGQGSGANVLTF
TRBD2	TRBV7-6	TRBJ2-3	-	TGTGCCAGCGGGGGGACTAGCGGGACGGTAGATACGCAGTATTTT	CASGGTSGTVDTQYF
TRBD2	TRBV4-3	TRBJ2-2	-	TGCGCCAGCAGCCAAGTCCCAGCGGGAACCACCGGGGAGCTGTTTTTT	CASSQVPAGTTGELFF
-	TRBV19	TRBJ1-5	-	TGTGCCAGTAGTATGGGGCCTCTAGGGCAGAACAATCAGCCCCAGCATTTT	CASSMGPLGQNNQPQHF
-	TRBV6-1	TRBJ1-5	-	TGTGCCAGCAGTGAAGGGGTAGCCCAGCCCCAGCATTTT	CASSEGVAQPQHF
-	TRBV18	TRBJ2-4	-	TGTGCCAGCTCACCGGTCACCGACCTAGCCAAAAACATTCAGTACTTC	CASSPVTDLAKNIQYF
-	TRBV9	TRBJ2-1	-	TGTGCCAGCAGCGTAGCTCACAATGAGCAGTTCTTC	CASSVAHNEQFF
-	TRBV1	TRBJ2-1	-	TGCACCAGCAGCCGAATTCTAGCGGGGGCAAATTACAATGAGCAGTTCTTC	CTSSRILAGANYNEQFF
-	TRBV20-1	TRBJ1-4	-	TGCAGTGCTAGGTCGAGTGACAGTATGGATTTT	CSARSSDSMDF
TRBD1	TRBV19	TRBJ1-1	-	TGTGCCAGTAGTATAATTACAGGGGGCGCAGGCACTGAAGCTTTCTTT	CASSIITGGAGTEAFF
-	TRBV18	TRBJ1-3	-	TGTGCCAGCTCACCTCTAGGGACGGTCTCTGGAAACACCATATATTTT	CASSPLGTVSGNTIYF